A selection of T cell receptor beta chains follows, all from one sample in a study of T cell repertoires in cytomegalovirus infection. TCRdb analysed the reads with MiXCR anew, one entry per CDR3 protein. The repertoire holds 150,000 to 200,000 distinct CDR3 sequences, with less than 25% as singletons. No antigens are known for them. Material: CD8+ T cells from cultured PBMCs, obtained from culture after CMV antigen stimulation. The receptors here all came from a human donor in good health (CMV status not recorded). Some clones in this sample may be carry-over from other donors' samples. Both conserved end residues are part of each CDR3.

V: TRBV4-1
CDR3: CASSRTGGKEGYTF

V: TRBV7-8
CDR3: CASSLVGTQWEKLFF

V: TRBV2
CDR3: CASSDLDFYGYTF

V: TRBV7-2
CDR3: CAGGGDTDTQYF

V: TRBV6-2/TRBV6-3
CDR3: CASSWGTANTEAFF

V: TRBV27
CDR3: CASSLRRGTEAFF

V: TRBV27
CDR3: CASSPSIGDRGYEQYF

V: TRBV6-5
CDR3: CASSYSQGRAETQYF

V: TRBV4-3
CDR3: CASSQGGAGSYNEQFF

V: TRBV11-2
CDR3: CASSIRDRQNEQFF

V: TRBV11-2
CDR3: CASSLSSGGGTDTQYF

V: TRBV7-2
CDR3: CASSLAGGRSNQPQHF

V: TRBV7-2
CDR3: CASSLEVPAGNNEQFF

V: TRBV7-8
CDR3: CASSLGHNEQFF

V: TRBV7-2
CDR3: CASSSPYEQYF

V: TRBV12-3/TRBV12-4
CDR3: CASSMTVPQPQHF

V: TRBV12-3/TRBV12-4
CDR3: CASSLPRGTGANVLTF

V: TRBV6-6
CDR3: CASSPSPGTSGNTIYF

V: TRBV7-8
CDR3: CASSLGRNSFPPLHF

V: TRBV7-8
CDR3: CASSLRPNYGYTF

V: TRBV18
CDR3: CASSPPGSRPEEVTQHF

V: TRBV12-3/TRBV12-4
CDR3: CASSWDPSYEQYF

V: TRBV7-2
CDR3: CASSLARPSGGALDEQFF

V: TRBV27
CDR3: CASVGSQNSPLHF

V: TRBV7-8
CDR3: CASSSGRTDTQYF

V: TRBV4-2
CDR3: CASSGGRPYEQYF

V: TRBV5-4
CDR3: CASSSRDSRELFF

V: TRBV6-8
CDR3: CARDRDRECQPQHF

V: TRBV12-3/TRBV12-4
CDR3: CASSSSERAELHLGRQYF

V: TRBV7-6
CDR3: CASSPYGVRNEQYF

V: TRBV5-6
CDR3: CASSIPGGGWLVNTEAFF

V: TRBV7-3
CDR3: CASSSGGGFADTQYF

V: TRBV2
CDR3: CASSEGDPLNTEAFF

V: TRBV7-6
CDR3: CASSQGQVNVLTF

V: TRBV11-2
CDR3: CASSFLPWNEQFF

V: TRBV12-3/TRBV12-4
CDR3: CASSLRRGGNQPQHF

V: TRBV15
CDR3: CATSSNRGEKLFF

V: TRBV6-2/TRBV6-3
CDR3: CASSPWGTPYEQYF